This T cell receptor (beta chain) was retrieved from a study of radiation and T cells in renal cell carcinoma. On this clone itself: Antigen specificity is unknown.

After removal of 10 bases from V and 6 bases from J, the junction contained 9 bases not matched to a gene. Germline CDR1 SGDLS, CDR2 YYNGEE. There are 13 residues in the CDR3. Repertoires were generated with immunoSEQ multiplex PCR, while TCRdb's copy carries only in-frame clones and drops some. The sample has around 140,000 clones, roughly nine tenths seen once. The time point denotes: baseline pretreatment blood. Treatment noted: 15 Gy SBRT to primary tumor, nephrectomy 4 weeks later. After SBRT, blood was collected at 2 and 4 weeks, plus baseline. The patient's renal cell carcinoma had clear cell pathology. Study-wide results and caveats: From baseline, blood top tumor clonotypes peaked at 2 weeks post-radiation.

The J gene is TRBJ2-3, the V gene TRBV9, with 9 bases fitting TRBD2. The sample was blood, taken from a patient whose treatment included radiotherapy and nephrectomy. This clonotype was sampled from a woman between 65 and 79 years old with renal cell carcinoma. The CDR3 DNA sequence: TGTGCCCCCTTAGCGGGGGCGAGGGATACGCAGTATTTT. This sequence encodes CAPLAGARDTQYF.